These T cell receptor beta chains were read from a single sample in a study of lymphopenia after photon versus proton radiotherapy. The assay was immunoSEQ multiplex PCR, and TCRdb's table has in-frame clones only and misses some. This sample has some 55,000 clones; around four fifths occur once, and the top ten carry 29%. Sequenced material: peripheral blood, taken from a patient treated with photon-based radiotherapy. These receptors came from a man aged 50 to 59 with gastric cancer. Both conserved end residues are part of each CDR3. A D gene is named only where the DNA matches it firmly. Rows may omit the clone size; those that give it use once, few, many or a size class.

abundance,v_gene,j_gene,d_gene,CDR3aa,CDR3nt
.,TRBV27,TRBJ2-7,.,CASSLFGALPYEQYF,TGTGCCAGCAGTTTATTCGGGGCCCTCCCTTACGAGCAGTACTTC
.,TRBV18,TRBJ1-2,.,CASSPLAVNYGYTF,TGTGCCAGCTCACCGCTAGCGGTTAACTATGGCTACACCTTC
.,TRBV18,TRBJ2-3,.,CASSPRGVSTDTQYF,TGTGCCAGCTCACCACGAGGGGTTAGCACAGATACGCAGTATTTT
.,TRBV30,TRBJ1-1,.,CAWSAESNTEAFF,TGTGCCTGGAGTGCGGAATCGAACACTGAAGCTTTCTTT
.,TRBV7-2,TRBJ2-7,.,CASSLAPGPYEQYF,TGTGCCAGCAGCTTAGCCCCCGGACCCTACGAGCAGTACTTC
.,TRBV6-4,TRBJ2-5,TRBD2,CASTFFRLAGGPQETQYF,TGTGCCAGCACCTTCTTTAGACTAGCGGGAGGCCCACAAGAGACCCAGTACTTC
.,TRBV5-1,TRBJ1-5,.,CASSLEGTNQPQHF,TGCGCCAGCAGCTTGGAGGGCACGAATCAGCCCCAGCATTTT
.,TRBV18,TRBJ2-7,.,CASSQVGGSAYEQYF,TGTGCCAGCTCGCAAGTCGGGGGATCCGCCTACGAGCAGTACTTC
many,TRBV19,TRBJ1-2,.,CASSLIGANYGYTF,TGTGCCAGTAGTCTCATCGGGGCTAACTATGGCTACACCTTC
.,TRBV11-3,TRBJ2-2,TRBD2,CASTSGLASAGELFF,TGTGCCAGCACCTCGGGACTAGCGAGCGCCGGGGAGCTGTTTTTT
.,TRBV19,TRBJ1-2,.,CASSPRGRDGYTF,TGTGCCAGTAGTCCGCGGGGGAGGGATGGCTACACCTTC
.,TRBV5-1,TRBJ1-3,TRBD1,CASSLSGSGGSSGNTIYF,TGCGCCAGCAGCCTGAGTGGGTCAGGGGGAAGCTCTGGAAACACCATATATTTT
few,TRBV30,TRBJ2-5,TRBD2,CAWRAGRETQYF,TGTGCCTGGAGGGCCGGGAGGGAGACCCAGTACTTC
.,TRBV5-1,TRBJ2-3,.,CASSLFGGDTQYF,TGCGCCAGCAGCTTGTTTGGGGGAGATACGCAGTATTTT
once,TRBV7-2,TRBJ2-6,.,CASSLAGAPGANVLTF,TGTGCCAGCAGCTTAGCAGGGGCGCCTGGGGCCAACGTCCTGACTTTC
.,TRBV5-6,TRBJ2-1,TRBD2,CASSQTSGSVHEQFF,TGTGCCAGCAGCCAGACTAGCGGGAGTGTACATGAGCAGTTCTTC
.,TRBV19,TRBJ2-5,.,CASSFRDGLLVEPQYF,TGTGCCAGTAGTTTCCGGGACGGTCTCTTAGTGGAGCCCCAGTACTTC
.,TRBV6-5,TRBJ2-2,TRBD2,CASSWNSGRMGGELFF,TGTGCCAGCAGTTGGAATAGCGGGAGAATGGGCGGGGAGCTGTTTTTT
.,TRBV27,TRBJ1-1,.,CASSLRRQNTEAFF,TGTGCCAGCAGTTTAAGGCGGCAGAACACTGAAGCTTTCTTT
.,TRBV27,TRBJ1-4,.,CASSWRPGLSNEKLFF,TGTGCCAGCAGTTGGCGCCCGGGACTGTCTAATGAAAAACTGTTTTTT
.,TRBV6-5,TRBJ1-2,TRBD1,CASRTGEDGYTF,TGTGCCAGCAGGACAGGGGAAGATGGCTACACCTTC
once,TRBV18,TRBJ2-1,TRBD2,CASTGLAGVHEQFF,TGTGCCAGTACGGGACTAGCGGGAGTCCATGAGCAGTTCTTC
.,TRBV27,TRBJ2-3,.,CASRNPGTPTDTQYF,TGTGCCAGCAGAAACCCCGGGACACCCACAGATACGCAGTATTTT
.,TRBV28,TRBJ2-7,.,CASRPGGAPYEQYF,TGTGCCAGCAGGCCAGGAGGGGCGCCTTACGAGCAGTACTTC
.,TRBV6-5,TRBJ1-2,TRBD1,CASTQGADYGYTF,TGTGCCAGCACGCAGGGGGCGGACTATGGCTACACCTTC